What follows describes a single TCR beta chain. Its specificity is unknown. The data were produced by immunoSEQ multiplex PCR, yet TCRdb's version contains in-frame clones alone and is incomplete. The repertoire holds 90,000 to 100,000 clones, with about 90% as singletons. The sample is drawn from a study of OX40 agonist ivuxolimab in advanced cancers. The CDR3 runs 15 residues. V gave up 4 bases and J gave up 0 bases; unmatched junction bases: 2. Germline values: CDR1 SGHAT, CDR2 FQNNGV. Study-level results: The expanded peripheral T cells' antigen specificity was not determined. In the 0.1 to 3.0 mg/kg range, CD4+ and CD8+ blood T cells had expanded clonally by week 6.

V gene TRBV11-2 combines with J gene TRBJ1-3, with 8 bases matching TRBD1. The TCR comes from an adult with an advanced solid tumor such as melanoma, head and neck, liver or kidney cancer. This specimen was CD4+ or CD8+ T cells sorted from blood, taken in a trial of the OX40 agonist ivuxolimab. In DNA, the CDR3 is TGTGCCAGCAGCTCCGGACAGGGCTCTGGAAACACCATATATTTT. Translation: CASSSGQGSGNTIYF.